This TCR beta chain was profiled in a study of CD8+ T cells in alopecia areata. This clone was seen a handful of times. Extracted from the samples, RNA was reverse transcribed into cDNA to serve as the sequencing template. Profiling relied on immunoSEQ multiplex PCR, and the TCRdb table lists in-frame clones only, not all of them. The sample consists of about 160,000 clones, roughly 50% of them appearing once. CDR1 is SQVTM and CDR2 is ANQGSEA in the germline V gene. Unmatched junction bases numbered 12, after V lost 4 bases and J lost 0 bases. This CDR3 spans 17 amino acids. Source material: CD4+ T cells sorted from blood. This rearrangement joins TRBV29-1 to TRBJ2-1; 7 positions match TRBD1. This sequence originates from a human donor with alopecia areata. DNA of the CDR3: TGCAGCGTTGGCGTACTGATGGGACAGAGCTCCTACAATGAGCAGTTCTTC. It codes for CSVGVLMGQSSYNEQFF.